This entry features one TCR beta chain sequence. The data originate from a study of blood T cell repertoires in COVID-19. Libraries were prepared by immunoSEQ multiplex PCR; TCRdb keeps only in-frame clonotypes and omits some of them. The table lists 240,000 or so clones, roughly 90% of them singletons. The CDR3 consists of 15 residues. Germline V gene data show CDR1 as SEHNR and CDR2 as FQNEAQ (reference sequence). Losses at the gene ends were 4 bases for V and 4 bases for J; bases not matched to a gene: 8. The sequence derives from a woman between 25 and 40 years old with acute or convalescent COVID-19. Sequencing was done on a sample of peripheral blood. The chain combines TRBV7-9 with TRBJ1-2; 8 bases fit TRBD1. The CDR3 here is CASSSPGTGRYGYTF. The CDR3 DNA reads TGTGCCAGCAGCTCCCCCGGGACAGGACGCTATGGCTACACCTTC.